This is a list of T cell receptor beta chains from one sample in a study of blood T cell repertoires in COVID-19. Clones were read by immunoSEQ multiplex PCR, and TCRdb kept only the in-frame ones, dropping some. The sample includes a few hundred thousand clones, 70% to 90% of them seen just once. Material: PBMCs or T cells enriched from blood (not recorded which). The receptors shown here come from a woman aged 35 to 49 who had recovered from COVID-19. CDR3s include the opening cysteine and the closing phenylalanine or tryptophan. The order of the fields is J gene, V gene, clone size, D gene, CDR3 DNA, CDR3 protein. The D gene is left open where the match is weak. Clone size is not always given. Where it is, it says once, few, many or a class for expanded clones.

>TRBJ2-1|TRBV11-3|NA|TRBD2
TGTGCCAGCAGCCCTAGGGCGGGAGGGGTCAATGAGCAGTTCTTC
CASSPRAGGVNEQFF
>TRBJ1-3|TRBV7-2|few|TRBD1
TGTGCCAGCAGCTTAGACGGGACAGGAGCTGGAAACACCATATATTTT
CASSLDGTGAGNTIYF
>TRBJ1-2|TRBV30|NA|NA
TGTGCCTGGAGTGGACAGCCTAACTATGGCTACACCTTC
CAWSGQPNYGYTF
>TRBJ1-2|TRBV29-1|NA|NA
TGCAGCGTACTAACAGGGAACTATGGCTACACCTTC
CSVLTGNYGYTF
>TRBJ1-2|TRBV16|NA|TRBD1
TGTGCCAGCAGCGCCGGGACAGGACTTGGCTACACCTTC
CASSAGTGLGYTF
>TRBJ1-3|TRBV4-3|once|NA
TGCGCCAGCAGCCAAGAGTTCAGCTCTGGAAACACCATATATTTT
CASSQEFSSGNTIYF
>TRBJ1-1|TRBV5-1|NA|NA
TGCGCCAGCAGCCCTGGACAACCGAACACTGAAGCTTTCTTT
CASSPGQPNTEAFF
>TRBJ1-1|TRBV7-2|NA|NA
TGTGCCAGCAGCCCGGATGAACGGGTCAGCTTGAACACTGAAGCTTTCTTT
CASSPDERVSLNTEAFF
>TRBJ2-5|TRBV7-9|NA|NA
TGTGCCAGCAGCCCTGGGCCGGGGGGCCGGGAGACCCAGTACTTC
CASSPGPGGRETQYF
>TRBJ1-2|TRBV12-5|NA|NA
TGTGCTAGTGGTAACACAGGGTTCTATGGCTACACCTTC
CASGNTGFYGYTF
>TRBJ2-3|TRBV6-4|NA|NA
TGTGCCAGCAGTGACTCGACTGAGTCAGATACGCAGTATTTT
CASSDSTESDTQYF
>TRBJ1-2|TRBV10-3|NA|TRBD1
TGTGCCATCAGCGCCGGGACAGGGGATGGCTACACCTTC
CAISAGTGDGYTF
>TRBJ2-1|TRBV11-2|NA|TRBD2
TGTGCCAGCAGCTTAGTTTTTTCGGCGGGAGGGCCGGGAGATGAGCAGTTCTTC
CASSLVFSAGGPGDEQFF
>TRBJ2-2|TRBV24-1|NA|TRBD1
TGTGCCACCAGTCCACCTCCGGGACAGGGGACGAACACCGGGGAGCTGTTTTTT
CATSPPPGQGTNTGELFF
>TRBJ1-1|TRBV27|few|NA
TGTGCCAGCATTAAAGCGGGGAATACTGAAGCTTTCTTT
CASIKAGNTEAFF
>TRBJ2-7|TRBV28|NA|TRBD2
TGTGCCAGCAGTTTAGGTCTCCTCCTAGCGGGAGTTCGCAGGGCTAGCTACGAGCAGTACTTC
CASSLGLLLAGVRRASYEQYF
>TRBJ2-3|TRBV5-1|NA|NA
TGCGCCAGCAGGACGAGCGCAGACTACACAGATACGCAGTATTTT
CASRTSADYTDTQYF
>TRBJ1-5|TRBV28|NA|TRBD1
TGTGCCAGCATTTTCGACAGGGGCGACAATCAGCCCCAGCATTTT
CASIFDRGDNQPQHF
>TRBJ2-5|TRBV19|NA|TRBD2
TGTGCCAGTAGTATGACCCGGACTAGCAGGGAGACCCAGTACTTC
CASSMTRTSRETQYF
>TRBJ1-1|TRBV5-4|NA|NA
TGTGCCAGCAGCTTGAGAGGGTTGTCGAACACTGAAGCTTTCTTT
CASSLRGLSNTEAFF
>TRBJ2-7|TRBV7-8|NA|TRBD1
TGTGCCAGCAGCTTAAGCGGGACAGGGGAGCAGTACTTC
CASSLSGTGEQYF
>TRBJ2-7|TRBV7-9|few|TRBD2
TGTGCCAGCAGCGCCGGGACTAGCTTCTCCTACGAGCAGTACTTC
CASSAGTSFSYEQYF
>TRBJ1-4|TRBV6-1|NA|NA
TGTGCCAGCAGTGTTGGTACCGTAAGGAGCAGCCTAACTAATGAAAAACTGTTTTTT
CASSVGTVRSSLTNEKLFF
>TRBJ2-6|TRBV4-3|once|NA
TGCGCCAGCAGCCACGGTTCCGGGGCCAACGTCCTGACTTTC
CASSHGSGANVLTF
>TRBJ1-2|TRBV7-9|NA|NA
TGTGCCAGCAGCTCATTATACCACTCAGGGGCTGGCTACACCTTC
CASSSLYHSGAGYTF
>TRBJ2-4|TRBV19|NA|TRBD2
TGTGCCAGTAGCATGGTCGGGGGGGCGAATGTATACATTCAGTACTTC
CASSMVGGANVYIQYF
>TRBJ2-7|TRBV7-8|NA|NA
TGTGCCAGCAGCTTACCGGCGGACTGGCAATACGAGCAGTACTTC
CASSLPADWQYEQYF
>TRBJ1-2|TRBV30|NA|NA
TGTGCCTGGGTCAGGCAGGGAAATGGCTACACCTTC
CAWVRQGNGYTF